There are many counts of the clone carrying this T cell receptor (beta chain). The antigen remains undetermined. The CDR3 has 15 residues. Germline CDR1 MGHDK, CDR2 SYGVNS. The V segment lost 8 bases and the J segment 1 base; nucleotides outside the gene matches: 4. This entry belongs to a study of T cells after yellow fever vaccination. A process of 5'RACE template switching, which added a universal primer site and UMIs, was used to make TCR cDNA. TCRdb re-derived calls from the 5' RACE reads in MiXCR, one entry per CDR3 protein. In the table there are 250,000 to 350,000 distinct CDR3 sequences, around 10% of which are singletons. Whole-study findings and limits: Compared with primary, the secondary response was weaker and peaked at day 5, not 15.

This receptor was taken from a man aged 18 to 35 who received the YFV17D yellow fever vaccine. Sequences were derived from CD4+ T cells sorted from PBMCs, sampled 5 days after the yellow fever booster vaccination. V usage is TRBV25-1 and J usage is TRBJ1-6; 8 bases map to TRBD1. This CDR3 is CASQTGDSYNSPLHF. The CDR3 region has the DNA TGTGCCAGCCAGACAGGGGATTCCTATAATTCACCCCTCCACTTT.